The 16 T cell receptor beta chains below were found in one sample sequenced in a study of blood T cell repertoires in COVID-19. The method was immunoSEQ multiplex PCR; TCRdb's version includes in-frame clones alone and lacks a portion of them. This sample has 25,000 or so clones, with 85% to 95% found just once. Sequences were obtained from peripheral blood. The receptors here all came from a woman aged 45-60 years with active COVID-19.

The gene calls are TRBV28 and TRBJ2-5; 11 positions agree with TRBD2. Per the germline V gene, CDR1 is MDHEN and CDR2 is SYDVKM. The CDR3 length is 15 residues. V was clipped by 6 bases and J by 4 bases; unmatched bases: 7. The CDR3 sequence: CASSTILAGGETQYF. CDR3 in DNA: TGTGCCAGCAGCACGATTCTAGCGGGGGGAGAGACCCAGTACTTC.

Only one count was recorded for this clone. The gene calls are TRBV28 and TRBJ2-7; D unresolved. Germline-derived CDR1 and CDR2 are MDHEN and SYDVKM. The CDR3 is 13 amino acids. Trimming removed 6 bases from V and 12 bases from J, with 21 bases in between. CDR3 in amino acids: CASSFQEVSQMYF. CDR3 DNA sequence: TGTGCCAGCAGCTTTCAGGAAGTGTCCCAAATGTACTTC. The full variable domain, completed using reference TRBV28 and TRBJ2-7, is DVKVTQSSRYLVKRTGEKVFLECVQDMDHENMFWYRQDPGLGLRLIYFSYDVKMKEKGDIPEGYSVSREKKERFSLILESASTNQTSMYLCASSFQEVSQMYFGPGTRLTVT.

This chain uses TRBV4-1 with TRBJ2-3; 8 nucleotides line up with TRBD2. The germline gives CDR1 MGHRA, CDR2 YSYEKL. The length of the CDR3 is 16 residues. V lost 1 base, J lost 0 bases, and 3 bases stayed unmatched. In nucleotides, the CDR3 is TGCGCCAGCAGCCAAGGGCGGGGGGTTAGCACAGATACGCAGTATTTT. Translation: CASSQGRGVSTDTQYF.

V gene TRBV10-2 combines with J gene TRBJ2-3; D is undetermined. CDR1 is WSHSY and CDR2 is SAAADI in the germline V gene. This CDR3 spans 15 amino acids. V shed 0 bases and J shed 0 bases, with 7 bases lying between them. The CDR3 nucleotides read TGCGCCAGCAGTGAGTCTTCGGTTAGCACAGATACGCAGTATTTT. Translated: CASSESSVSTDTQYF.

The V call is TRBV27, the J call TRBJ1-3; D not certain. With 4 bases removed from V and 2 bases from J, the gap between germline ends came to 9 bases. The germline V gene has CDR1 MNHEY and CDR2 SMNVEV (reference sequence). The CDR3 has 14 amino acids. The CDR3 DNA follows: TGTGCCAGCAGTTCTGGGAGTGCTGGAAACACCATATATTTT. This translates into CASSSGSAGNTIYF.

The chain combines TRBV6-1 with TRBJ2-7; maybe TRBD1 (5 bases). CDR3 length: 13 residues. Germline loops: CDR1 MNHNS, CDR2 SASEGT. The V gene lost 1 base and the J gene lost 3 bases, with 7 bases spanning the gap. In DNA, the CDR3 is TGTGCCAGCAGTGAAGGACAGCGCTACGAGCAGTACGTC. As protein: CASSEGQRYEQYV.

The genes are TRBV3-1 (or the pseudogene TRBV3-2) and TRBJ1-2; TRBD1 agrees at 7 bases. With V trimmed by 5 bases and J by 5 bases, 5 bases remained unmatched. The CDR3 length is 13 residues. Germline CDR1 and CDR2: LGHDT and YNNKEL (reference sequence). The CDR3 coding sequence is TGTGCCAGCAGCTCGGGACAGACTTATGGCTACACCTTC. Translated: CASSSGQTYGYTF.

The genes are TRBV2 and TRBJ2-2; D possibly corresponds to TRBD1 (6 bases). Germline values: CDR1 SNHLY, CDR2 FYNNEI. CDR3 length: 17 residues. V was clipped by 4 bases and J by 0 bases, with 15 bases between them. The DNA of the CDR3 is TGTGCCAGCAGTGCAAGGGTGGGGGCCGCGAACACCGGGGAGCTGTTTTTT. This gives the protein CASSARVGAANTGELFF.

The chain employs TRBV29-1 and TRBJ2-3; 14 bases line up with TRBD2. Germline-derived CDR1 and CDR2 are SQVTM and ANQGSEA. This CDR3 is built from 19 residues. The ends lost 6 bases at V and 3 bases at J; junction bases unmatched: 17. For the CDR3, the DNA is TGCAGCGTCCATTCCTGGGGACTAGCGGGAGTGCCGGGGACAGATACGCAGTATTTT. Residues: CSVHSWGLAGVPGTDTQYF.

This clone turned up a few times. V and J are TRBV2 and TRBJ1-1; D gene uncertain. Trimming stripped 6 bases from V and 1 base from J, with 9 bases between. The length of the CDR3 is 13 residues. Per the germline V gene, CDR1 is SNHLY and CDR2 is FYNNEI. DNA of the CDR3: TGTGCCAGCAGGGCCACCCAGAACACTGAAGCTTTCTTT. It codes for CASRATQNTEAFF.

The CDR3 sequence: CASSLTSGSSYEQYF. CDR3 DNA sequence: TGTGCCAGCAGCTTGACTAGCGGGAGCTCCTACGAGCAGTACTTC. The chain combines TRBV7-9 with TRBJ2-7; 12 positions agree with TRBD2. Germline trimming cut 3 bases from V and 0 bases from J; bases unmatched to any gene: 0. This CDR3 spans 15 amino acids. Looked up from germline, CDR1 is SEHNR and CDR2 is FQNEAQ (reference sequence).

In this sample, this clone turned up once. V and J are TRBV7-6 and TRBJ2-3; TRBD2 matches at 9 bases. CDR3 length: 15 residues. Germline lookup yields CDR1 SGHVS and CDR2 FNYEAQ. Unmatched junction bases numbered 3, after V lost 0 bases and J lost 5 bases. CDR3 sequence reads: CASSLAGLAIDTQYF. DNA for the CDR3: TGTGCCAGCAGCTTAGCGGGACTAGCAATAGATACGCAGTATTTT.

The chain is built from TRBV27 and TRBJ2-5; the D gene is possibly TRBD2 (5 bases). V lost 3 bases, J lost 0 bases, and 8 bases lay in between. The CDR3 loop spans 14 amino acids. Germline V lookup: CDR1 MNHEY, CDR2 SMNVEV (reference sequence). CDR3 nucleotides: TGTGCCAGCAGTTTTCTAGCCAACCAAGAGACCCAGTACTTC. Translation gives CASSFLANQETQYF.

This clone was detected only once. The genes are TRBV6-6 and TRBJ1-1, with 11 bases that match TRBD1. Trimming took 6 bases from V and 0 from J; bases not matched to a gene: 6. CDR3 length: 16 residues. Germline V lookup: CDR1 MNHNY, CDR2 SVGAGI (reference sequence). The CDR3 coding sequence is TGTGCCAGCAGCACCCCGGGACAGGGGGTGAACACTGAAGCTTTCTTT. Amino acids: CASSTPGQGVNTEAFF.

As to this clone: At one end the junction does not follow the germline gene, possibly because of a read error. The rearrangement joins TRBV18 to TRBJ2-1; D unresolved. CDR3 length equals 15 residues. Per the germline V gene, CDR1 is KGHSH and CDR2 is LQKENI. For the CDR3, the DNA is TGTGCCAGCTCTCCACCGTCCAGATTCGACAATGAGCAGTTCTTC. This encodes CASSPPSRFDNEQFF.

The chain has TRBV7-2 and TRBJ2-1, with no clear D. From germline, CDR1 is SGHTA and CDR2 FQGNSA. The V end lost 3 bases, the J end lost 4 bases, and 7 bases lay between the germline ends. The CDR3 is 13 amino acids. CDR3 amino acids: CASSFQAYNEQFF. CDR3 in DNA: TGTGCCAGCAGCTTCCAAGCATACAATGAGCAGTTCTTC.